This T cell receptor (beta chain) was documented in a study of cytomegalovirus exposure and HLA in healthy donors. Study-level findings and limits: For cytomegalovirus status, the classifier reportedly gave diagnoses with high specificity and sensitivity. Later analysis associated a missense DCLRE1C variant with TCR beta V- and J-gene trimming.

Donors counted as nominally healthy when sampled, yet unrecorded immune exposures were likely. The CDR3 length is 13 residues. CDR1 and CDR2 (germline): LNHDA, SQIVND (reference sequence). Germline trimming cut 4 bases from V and 3 bases from J; bases unmatched to any gene: 1. This clone was detected only a few times. The antigen is unknown. This CDR3 is also generated by other DNA sequences in the sample. The PCR ran on 60 Vbeta and 13 Jbeta primers. The repertoire was sequenced with immunoSEQ multiplex PCR; TCRdb's copy has only in-frame clones and lacks some. Here the sample spans 150,000 to 200,000 clones, about 78% being singletons.

Sequencing was performed on PBMCs. This sequence originates from a man in his fifties or sixties in good health and CMV-seronegative. The chain combines TRBV19 with TRBJ1-1; TRBD1 aligns across 8 bases. The CDR3 protein is CASSTTGDTEAFF. CDR3 nucleotides: TGTGCCAGTAGTACGACAGGGGACACTGAAGCTTTCTTT.